This T cell receptor beta chain was sequenced during a study of identical twins. Overall study results and limits: Excess low generation probability was seen in twin-shared out-of-frame alpha sequences.

This clonotype was counted a few times. The antigen is not known. TCRdb reprocessed the 5' RACE reads via MiXCR and lists one record per CDR3 protein. In the table there are 650,000 to 800,000 distinct CDR3 sequences, 8.5% to 9% of which are singletons. V lost 6 bases to trimming and J lost 3 bases, with 14 bases between them. The CDR3 has 15 amino acids. A further study also used this sample, focusing on yellow fever vaccine responses in identical twins.

This clonotype was sampled from a woman aged 18 to 35 in good health. Sequencing was performed on PBMCs. V usage is TRBV12-3 or TRBV12-4 and J usage is TRBJ2-2, with D perhaps TRBD2 (5 bases). CDR3 nucleotides: TGTGCCAGCAGGGAATCACCCGGGGACACCGGGGAGCTGTTTTTT. It yields the protein CASRESPGDTGELFF.